The text below deals with one TCR beta chain. What it recognizes is unknown. This specimen comes from a study of monozygotic twins with inflammatory bowel disease. The CDR3 spans 16 residues. The germline V gene has CDR1 MDHEN and CDR2 SYDVKM. Points from the study as a whole: No difference was seen in repertoire similarity between concordant and discordant twins, possibly from limited power. Twins with IBD were found to have lower TCRbeta diversity (inverse Simpson) than healthy co-twins.

Each of TCRalpha and TCRbeta cDNA went through two nested PCRs, lasting about 16 and 10 cycles. TCRdb reprocessed the 5' RACE reads and keeps a single row for each CDR3 protein, giving no DNA. The sample has 150,000 to 200,000 distinct CDR3 sequences; the top ten hold roughly 2.3%. Sequencing input: blood. The chain employs TRBV28 and TRBJ2-3; TCRdb's D call of TRBD1 is untestable without DNA. The TCR sequence derives from a human donor with ulcerative colitis or Crohn's disease, or a healthy co-twin of an affected twin (not recorded which). CDR3 sequence: CASTLARGLAADTQYF.